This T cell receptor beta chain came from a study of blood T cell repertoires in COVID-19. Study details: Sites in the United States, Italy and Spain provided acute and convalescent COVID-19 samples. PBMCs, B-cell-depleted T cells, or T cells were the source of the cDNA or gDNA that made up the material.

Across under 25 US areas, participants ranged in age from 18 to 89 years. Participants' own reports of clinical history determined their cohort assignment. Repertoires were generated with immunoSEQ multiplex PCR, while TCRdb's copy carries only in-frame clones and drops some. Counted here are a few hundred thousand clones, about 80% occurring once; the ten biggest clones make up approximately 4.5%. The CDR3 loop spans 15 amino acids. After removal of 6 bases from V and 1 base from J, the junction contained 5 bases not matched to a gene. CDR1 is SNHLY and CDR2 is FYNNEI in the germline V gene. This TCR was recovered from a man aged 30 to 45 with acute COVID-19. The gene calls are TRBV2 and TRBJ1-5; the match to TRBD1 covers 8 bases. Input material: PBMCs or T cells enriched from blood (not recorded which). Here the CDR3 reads CASRTGTGSNQPQHF. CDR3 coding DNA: TGTGCCAGCAGGACCGGGACAGGAAGCAATCAGCCCCAGCATTTT.